This TCR beta chain was found in a study of identical twins. Findings of the study overall: Insertion counts were lower in abundant cord blood beta clonotypes, a trend that memory repertoires did not show.

TCRdb called the 5' RACE reads again in MiXCR, with one record for every CDR3 protein. Here the sample spans more than 200,000 distinct CDR3 sequences, around 9.6% being singletons. Trimming took 5 bases from V and 8 from J; bases not matched to a gene: 14. The CDR3 is made up of 15 amino acids. Germline CDR1 reads LNHDA; CDR2 reads SQIVND (reference sequence). The sample holds a few counts of this clonotype. Its specificity is unknown. V usage is TRBV19 and J usage is TRBJ1-1; 7 bases match TRBD1. The TCR sequence derives from a woman under 30 in good health. What was sequenced was memory (CD45RO+) T cells sorted from blood. Here the CDR3 DNA reads TGTGCCAGTAGTGTCTCGGGACAGTGGTTCGAGGAAGCTTTCTTT. Translated: CASSVSGQWFEEAFF.